This T cell receptor (beta chain) was retrieved from a study of shared clonotypes between healthy human individuals. Study conclusions and caveats: Lower generation probabilities were found for non-shared clonotypes than for those shared by all four donors.

Concerning this clone itself: The target antigen is unknown.

At the deep level, the assay was run. The repertoire was sequenced with immunoSEQ multiplex PCR; TCRdb's copy has only in-frame clones and lacks some. The data hold about 1.5 million clones, with 95% to 99% observed a single time. The CDR3 consists of 13 residues. Unmatched junction bases numbered 10, after V lost 10 bases and J lost 8 bases. The germline gives CDR1 ENHRY, CDR2 SYGVKD. The sequencing sample was made of naive CD4+ T cells sorted from blood. Subset defined: CD45RA+ positively selected. The J gene is TRBJ2-1, the V gene TRBV10-3, with TRBD2 matching over 8 bases. This receptor was identified in a man aged 25 to 40 in good health. CDR3: CATRAGEVDEQFF. CDR3 nucleotides: TGTGCCACCAGAGCGGGAGAAGTGGATGAGCAGTTCTTC.